The 19 T cell receptor beta chains presented below share a single source sample, sequenced in a study of blood T cell repertoires in COVID-19. The data were produced by immunoSEQ multiplex PCR, yet TCRdb's version contains in-frame clones alone and is incomplete. The sample has around 230,000 clones, 75% to 90% seen once. Source material: PBMCs or T cells enriched from blood (not recorded which). These receptors were taken from a woman in her forties with acute COVID-19.

V is TRBV18 and J is TRBJ1-5; D is uncertain. The V gene lost 8 bases and the J gene lost 0 bases, with 20 bases spanning the gap. CDR1 KGHSH and CDR2 LQKENI come from the germline V gene. The CDR3 has 17 amino acids. The CDR3 DNA reads as TGTGCCAGCCGCAGCTCAGGTTACCTTCTTAGCAATCAGCCCCAGCATTTT. Translation gives CASRSSGYLLSNQPQHF.

The rearrangement joins TRBV4-3 to TRBJ1-5; D unresolved. The CDR3 is 17 amino acids. With 3 bases removed from V and 2 bases from J, the gap between germline ends came to 17 bases. Germline CDR1 is LGHNA and CDR2 is YSLEER. CDR3 sequence reads: CASSQHIGAEGNQPQHF. The CDR3 nucleotides are TGCGCCAGCAGCCAGCACATCGGTGCCGAGGGCAATCAGCCCCAGCATTTT.

This clone was seen more than once but under ten times. The chain couples TRBV27 to TRBJ1-4, with 9 bases aligning to TRBD1. CDR1 and CDR2 (germline): MNHEY, SMNVEV (reference sequence). With 3 bases clipped from V and 4 bases from J, the junction kept 9 bases outside the gene matches. The CDR3 runs 17 residues. CDR3 residues: CASSFSGTGLRNEKLFF. The CDR3 bases are TGTGCCAGCAGTTTTTCCGGGACAGGGCTACGTAATGAAAAACTGTTTTTT.

This chain connects TRBV3-1 (or the pseudogene TRBV3-2) to TRBJ1-5; TRBD1 aligns across 7 bases. The CDR3 has 13 residues. Germline-derived CDR1 and CDR2 are LGHDT and YNNKEL (reference sequence). Germline trimming cut 6 bases from V and 3 bases from J; bases unmatched to any gene: 2. The CDR3 DNA reads TGTGCCAGCAGGAGGGGGCCCAATCAGCCCCAGCATTTT. Translation gives CASRRGPNQPQHF.

The rearrangement uses TRBV9 and TRBJ2-3; TRBD1 matches at 9 bases. The CDR3 is 17 residues long. Germline CDR1 SGDLS, CDR2 YYNGEE. With V trimmed by 3 bases and J by 2 bases, 10 bases remained unmatched. The CDR3 DNA sequence: TGTGCCAGCAGCGATCCCCTAGGGGACAGGGACACAGATACGCAGTATTTT. Encoded protein: CASSDPLGDRDTDTQYF.

This clone was counted a few times. The chain combines TRBV3-1 (or the pseudogene TRBV3-2) with TRBJ1-2; a possible D gene is TRBD1 (6 bases). V lost 0 bases to trimming and J lost 2 bases, with 10 bases between them. CDR1 and CDR2 from the germline V gene are LGHDT and YNNKEL (reference sequence). CDR3 length equals 15 residues. CDR3 in DNA: TGTGCCAGCAGCCAAGAATCTACAGGGAACTATGGCTACACCTTC. Its translation is CASSQESTGNYGYTF.

The rearrangement joins TRBV2 to TRBJ1-4; D remains ambiguous. With 6 bases removed from V and 3 bases from J, the gap between germline ends came to 11 bases. The CDR3 extends over 14 amino acids. Germline-derived CDR1 and CDR2 are SNHLY and FYNNEI. The CDR3, as DNA: TGTGCCAGCAGGAGATCCGGGGCTAATGAAAAACTGTTTTTT. Protein: CASRRSGANEKLFF.

The chain is built from TRBV4-3 and TRBJ1-4; D ambiguous. Germline-derived CDR1 and CDR2 are LGHNA and YSLEER. Trimming shortened V by 4 bases and J by 6 bases, and 15 bases separated the two germline ends. The CDR3 is 15 residues long. The CDR3 DNA reads as TGCGCCAGCAGCCCCTTTAGGGAGGCAGATGAAAAACTGTTTTTT. Its translation: CASSPFREADEKLFF.

This clone was detected a few times. This chain uses TRBV14 with TRBJ2-3; 8 bases line up with TRBD2. In germline, CDR1 is SGHDN, CDR2 FVKESK. V was pared by 1 base and J by 4 bases, with 4 bases of the junction left unmatched. This CDR3 region has 15 residues. The DNA for the CDR3 is TGTGCCAGCAGCCAAGTCGGGGGGGCCTCAGATACGCAGTATTTT. Protein: CASSQVGGASDTQYF.

This clone came up a few times. This chain uses TRBV4-3 with TRBJ1-2; maybe TRBD1 (5 bases). The V end lost 5 bases, the J end lost 8 bases, and 24 bases lay between the germline ends. The CDR3 loop spans 16 amino acids. CDR1 and CDR2 (germline): LGHNA, YSLEER. The DNA for the CDR3 is TGCGCCAGCAGCATAGCTGGGGCTTCGGGTGCCTGGGGCTACACCTTC. Encoded protein: CASSIAGASGAWGYTF.

With regard to this clone: An end of the junction differs from the germline gene, which may be a read error. J is TRBJ2-5 and V is TRBV7-7; 8 nucleotides align to TRBD2. Germline CDR1 SSHAT, CDR2 FNYEAQ (reference sequence). The CDR3 runs to 17 residues. The CDR3 sequence is CASSSTVTSGLGETQYF. CDR3 sequence (DNA): TGTGCTAGCAGCTCCACGGTCACTAGCGGCCTTGGAGAGACCCAGTACTTC.

The V and J genes are TRBV3-1 (or the pseudogene TRBV3-2) and TRBJ2-7; 10 bases are a match to TRBD2. There are 19 residues in the CDR3. The V segment lost 1 base and the J segment 2 bases; nucleotides outside the gene matches: 14. Germline V gene lookup returns CDR1 LGHDT and CDR2 YNNKEL (reference sequence). CDR3 DNA sequence: TGTGCCAGCAGCCAAGTACATCTCCGGAGCGGGGGGGCCGCCTACGAGCAGTACTTC. It specifies CASSQVHLRSGGAAYEQYF.

The chain is built from TRBV5-1 and TRBJ1-6; D remains unclear. With 0 bases removed from V and 10 bases from J, the gap between germline ends came to 11 bases. The CDR3 runs to 14 residues. Germline lookup yields CDR1 SGHRS and CDR2 YFSETQ. The CDR3 DNA reads as TGCGCCAGCAGCTTGGATACAGTAAGGTCACCCCTCCACTTT. Its protein product is CASSLDTVRSPLHF. The variable domain in full, completed from reference TRBV5-1 and TRBJ1-6, reads KAGVTQTPRYLIKTRGQQVTLSCSPISGHRSVSWYQQTPGQGLQFLFEYFSETQRNKGNFPGRFSGRQFSNSRSEMNVSTLELGDSALYLCASSLDTVRSPLHFGNGTRLTVT.

The chain employs TRBV29-1 and TRBJ2-1; TRBD1 or TRBD2 may be the D gene (5 bases each). The CDR3 length is 13 residues. In germline, CDR1 is SQVTM, CDR2 ANQGSEA. V dropped 7 bases and J dropped 0 bases, with 10 bases sitting between them. CDR3 amino acids: CSGGRFSYNEQFF. The CDR3, as DNA: TGCAGCGGGGGACGGTTCTCCTACAATGAGCAGTTCTTC.

This chain uses TRBV5-1 with TRBJ1-2, with no clear D. This CDR3 comprises 15 residues. Germline V CDR1 and CDR2: SGHRS, YFSETQ. V was trimmed by 4 bases and J by 4 bases, leaving 17 bases between them. The CDR3 DNA reads TGCGCCAGCAGCCTCGGAACCGGCCGGGGCTATGGCTACACCTTC. Translated, it gives CASSLGTGRGYGYTF.

The chain is built from TRBV29-1 and TRBJ2-2; D remains unclear. V shed 3 bases and J shed 3 bases, with 5 bases lying between them. The CDR3 has 12 amino acids. The germline gives CDR1 SQVTM, CDR2 ANQGSEA. The chain's CDR3 is CSVDRDTGELFF. The CDR3 DNA follows: TGCAGCGTTGACCGGGACACCGGGGAGCTGTTTTTT.

CDR3 in DNA: TGTGCCAGTAGTATCCTTACGTCAGGGGGCACTGAAGCTTTCTTT. The encoded protein is CASSILTSGGTEAFF. This chain joins TRBV19 and TRBJ1-1; 7 bases align to TRBD1. This CDR3 contains 15 residues. Trimming at V came to 3 bases and at J to 4 bases, leaving 8 bases not matched to a gene. Per germline, CDR1 LNHDA and CDR2 SQIVND (reference sequence).

This sequence joins TRBV6-6 and TRBJ2-7; D perhaps matches TRBD2 (5 bases). The V end lost 11 bases, the J end lost 0 bases, and 23 bases lay between the germline ends. CDR3 length: 16 residues. Germline V gives CDR1 MNHNY, CDR2 SVGAGI (reference sequence). The DNA for the CDR3 is TGTGCCTCCTCACATAGAGGAGGATCGAACTCCTACGAGCAGTACGTC. It codes for CASSHRGGSNSYEQYV.

This clone was picked up one time. V and J are TRBV18 and TRBJ1-2; weak D call: TRBD1 (5 bases). The CDR3 sequence is 14 residues long. CDR1 is KGHSH, CDR2 LQKENI, per germline. Trimming pared 3 bases from V and 8 bases from J, leaving 16 bases between. The CDR3 sequence: CASSPPGLTGGYTF. As DNA, the CDR3 is TGTGCCAGCTCACCCCCGGGACTTACCGGGGGCTACACCTTC.